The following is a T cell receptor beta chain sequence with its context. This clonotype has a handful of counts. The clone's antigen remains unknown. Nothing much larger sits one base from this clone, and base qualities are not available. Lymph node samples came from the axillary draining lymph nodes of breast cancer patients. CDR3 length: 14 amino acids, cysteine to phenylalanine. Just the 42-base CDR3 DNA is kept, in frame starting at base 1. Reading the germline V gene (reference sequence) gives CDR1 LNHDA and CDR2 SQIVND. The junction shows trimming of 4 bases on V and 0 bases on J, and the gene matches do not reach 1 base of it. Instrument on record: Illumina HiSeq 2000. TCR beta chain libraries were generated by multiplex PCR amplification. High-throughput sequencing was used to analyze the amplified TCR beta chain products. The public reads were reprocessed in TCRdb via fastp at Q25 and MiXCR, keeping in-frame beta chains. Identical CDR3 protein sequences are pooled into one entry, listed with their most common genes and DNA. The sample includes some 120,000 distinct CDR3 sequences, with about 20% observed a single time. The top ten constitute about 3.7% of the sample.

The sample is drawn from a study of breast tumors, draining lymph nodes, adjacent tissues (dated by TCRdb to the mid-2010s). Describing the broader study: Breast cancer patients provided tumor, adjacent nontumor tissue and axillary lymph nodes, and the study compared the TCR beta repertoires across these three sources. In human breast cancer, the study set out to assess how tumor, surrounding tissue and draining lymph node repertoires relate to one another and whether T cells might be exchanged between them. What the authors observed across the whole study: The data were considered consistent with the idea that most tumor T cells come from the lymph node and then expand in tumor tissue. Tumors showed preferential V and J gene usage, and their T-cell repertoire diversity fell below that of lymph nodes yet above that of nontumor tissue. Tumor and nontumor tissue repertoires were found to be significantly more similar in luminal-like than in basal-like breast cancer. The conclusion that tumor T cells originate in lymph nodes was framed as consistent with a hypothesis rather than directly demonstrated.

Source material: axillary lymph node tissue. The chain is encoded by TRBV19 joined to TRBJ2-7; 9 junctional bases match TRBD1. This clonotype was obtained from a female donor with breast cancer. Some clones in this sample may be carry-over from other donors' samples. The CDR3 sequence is CASSKQGASYEQYF. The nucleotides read TGTGCCAGTAGTAAACAGGGGGCCTCCTACGAGCAGTACTTC.